These 28 T cell receptor beta chains were all obtained from the same sample, sequenced in a study of response to subunit inactivated influenza vaccine. Each CDR3 protein gets one entry after TCRdb re-called the RT-PCR reads with MiXCR. The top ten hold 6% to 7% of the sample, which has around 760,000 distinct CDR3 sequences, approximately 13% seen once. The material sequenced was PBMCs from blood, taken roughly 2 weeks before vaccination. These receptors all stem from a man aged 50-59 years who received an inactivated influenza vaccine.

There are a few counts of this clonotype. The chain employs TRBV5-1 and TRBJ2-5; perhaps TRBD1 as D (5 bases). CDR1 is SGHRS, CDR2 YFSETQ, per germline. Trimming removed 7 bases from V and 1 base from J, with 14 bases in between. The CDR3 extends over 14 amino acids. The CDR3 is CASRGAPAQETQYF. CDR3 in DNA: TGCGCCAGCCGTGGGGCCCCCGCCCAAGAGACCCAGTACTTC.

The chain carries TRBV7-6 and TRBJ2-7; no reliable D call. Germline V gene sequence: CDR1 SGHVS, CDR2 FNYEAQ. The CDR3 runs to 13 residues. Trimming took off 0 bases at V and 6 bases at J, with 9 bases between the two ends. The CDR3 coding sequence is TGTGCCAGCAGCTTAGCGCAGGTCGCCGAGCAGTACTTC. Translated, it gives CASSLAQVAEQYF.

The sample holds many counts of this clonotype. The chain joins TRBV5-1 to TRBJ2-3, with D unresolved. The CDR3 spans 11 residues. Germline V gene sequence: CDR1 SGHRS, CDR2 YFSETQ. Trimming removed 4 bases at V and 5 bases at J, with 5 bases between. The CDR3 reads CASSGRDTQYF. The CDR3 DNA reads as TGCGCCAGCAGCGGTCGAGATACGCAGTATTTT.

This clonotype turned up a few times. The chain has TRBV3-1 and TRBJ2-1; D is tentatively TRBD1 or TRBD2 (6 bases each). Germline V gives CDR1 LGHDT, CDR2 YNNKEL (reference sequence). The CDR3 totals 16 residues. Trimming took off 4 bases at V and 2 bases at J, with 15 bases between the two ends. As DNA, the CDR3 is TGTGCCAGCAGCCCTGGGGGGCGAGTCACCTACAATGAGCAGTTCTTC. This sequence encodes CASSPGGRVTYNEQFF.

V is TRBV28 and J is TRBJ2-7; D unclear. The V gene's germline CDR1 is MDHEN and CDR2 SYDVKM. The CDR3 consists of 14 residues. The V end lost 1 base, the J end lost 5 bases, and 12 bases lay between the germline ends. The CDR3 region has the DNA TGTGCCAGCAGTTTATCGAACTCTGAGGACGAGCAGTACTTC. It yields the protein CASSLSNSEDEQYF.

This clonotype was counted only a few times. The V and J genes are TRBV5-5 and TRBJ1-2, with 7 bases lining up with TRBD1. The CDR3 has 15 amino acids. V shed 0 bases, J shed 3 bases, and the junction held 5 bases outside the gene matches. Germline assignment: CDR1 SGHKS and CDR2 YYEKEE (reference sequence). CDR3 protein: CASSLESGQHYGYTF. Written as DNA, the CDR3 is TGTGCCAGCAGCTTGGAGTCGGGACAGCACTATGGCTACACCTTC.

The table lists this clonotype with many counts. The genes are TRBV27 and TRBJ1-2, with a tentative D call TRBD1 (6 bases). V lost 6 bases, J lost 5 bases, and 13 bases lay in between. Per germline, CDR1 MNHEY and CDR2 SMNVEV (reference sequence). The CDR3 is made up of 13 amino acids. The DNA for the CDR3 is TGTGCCAGCAGATCGGACAGAGGATATGGCTACACCTTC. Protein product: CASRSDRGYGYTF.

V is TRBV5-1 and J is TRBJ2-3; the match to TRBD2 covers 11 bases. The CDR3 is 15 amino acids. V shed 4 bases and J 6 bases; nucleotides not matched to a gene: 7. From germline, CDR1 is SGHRS and CDR2 YFSETQ. In DNA form, the CDR3 reads TGCGCCAGCAGCGAAACTAGCGGGAGTTTTGATACGCAGTATTTT. Its translation is CASSETSGSFDTQYF. Full variable domain (missing parts from reference TRBV5-1 and TRBJ2-3): KAGVTQTPRYLIKTRGQQVTLSCSPISGHRSVSWYQQTPGQGLQFLFEYFSETQRNKGNFPGRFSGRQFSNSRSEMNVSTLELGDSALYLCASSETSGSFDTQYFGPGTRLTVL.

The rearrangement links TRBV5-6 to TRBJ1-1; D not certain. In germline, CDR1 is SGHDT, CDR2 YYEEEE. The CDR3 loop spans 17 amino acids. V was trimmed by 0 bases and J by 5 bases, leaving 20 bases between them. The CDR3 loop reads CASSLGIVVSRETEAFF. In DNA, the CDR3 is TGTGCCAGCAGCTTGGGAATAGTTGTGTCGCGGGAGACTGAAGCTTTCTTT.

This clonotype has at least ten counts. The chain links TRBV20-1 to TRBJ1-6; no firm D call. The CDR3 has 15 residues. Trimming left V 4 bases short and J 4 bases short, with 14 bases between. Germline loops: CDR1 DFQATT, CDR2 SNEGSKA (reference sequence). CDR3 residues: CSAIETRGYNSPLHF. The CDR3 bases are TGCAGTGCTATAGAAACTAGAGGTTATAATTCACCCCTCCACTTT.

The sample holds a few counts of this clonotype. This chain joins TRBV7-2 and TRBJ1-2, with 8 bases lining up with TRBD1. The germline gives CDR1 SGHTA, CDR2 FQGNSA. J gave up 4 bases and V 3 bases, and 7 bases lay outside the gene matches. The CDR3 totals 15 residues. The DNA of the CDR3 is TGTGCCAGCAGCTTGGGAGGACAGGGCCGCTATGGCTACACCTTC. It is translated as CASSLGGQGRYGYTF.

This chain links TRBV25-1 with TRBJ2-1, with D uncertain. Looked up from germline, CDR1 is MGHDK and CDR2 is SYGVNS. The germline V and J ends were trimmed by 2 bases and 5 bases, with 16 bases remaining between them. This CDR3 is built from 16 residues. CDR3 DNA sequence: TGTGCCAGCAGTGAAATAGGGATAGGCAGAAACAATGAGCAGTTCTTC. Translation: CASSEIGIGRNNEQFF.

The chain employs TRBV7-9 and TRBJ2-7, with 16 bases aligning to TRBD2. V lost 5 bases and J lost 5; bases outside the gene matches: 6. CDR3 length equals 16 residues. Per the germline V gene, CDR1 is SEHNR and CDR2 is FQNEAQ (reference sequence). DNA of the CDR3: TGTGCCAGCAGCAGGGGACTAGCGGGAGGGAGTGACGAGCAGTACTTC. Translated, it gives CASSRGLAGGSDEQYF. Complete variable domain (other parts from reference TRBV7-9 and TRBJ2-7): DTGVSQNPRHKITKRGQNVTFRCDPISEHNRLYWYRQTLGQGPEFLTYFQNEAQLEKSRLLSDRFSAERPKGSFSTLEIQRTEQGDSAMYLCASSRGLAGGSDEQYFGPGTRLTVT.

This clonotype was found a few times. V gene TRBV28 combines with J gene TRBJ1-5; D unresolved. Trimming left V 3 bases short and J 8 bases short, with 14 bases between. Germline V gene data show CDR1 as MDHEN and CDR2 as SYDVKM. The CDR3 totals 14 residues. The chain's CDR3 is CASSLTVSQEPQHF. As DNA, the CDR3 is TGTGCCAGCAGTTTGACCGTCTCGCAGGAGCCCCAGCATTTT.

The V gene is TRBV7-8, the J gene TRBJ1-4; 7 bases map to TRBD1. The CDR3 has 15 residues. CDR1 is SGHVS, CDR2 FQNEAQ, per germline. With V trimmed by 5 bases and J by 8 bases, 11 bases remained unmatched. CDR3 residues: CASSRQGGLGEKLFF. The CDR3 coding sequence is TGTGCCAGCAGCCGACAGGGCGGGCTAGGGGAAAAACTGTTTTTT.

There are a few counts of this clonotype. The J gene is TRBJ2-7, the V gene TRBV4-1; unclear D gene. CDR3 size: 14 residues. Germline CDR1 MGHRA, CDR2 YSYEKL. V lost 1 base and J lost 3, with 10 bases in between. As DNA, the CDR3 is TGCGCCAGCAGCCAAGTTTCCGCTTACTACGAGCAGTACTTC. Translated: CASSQVSAYYEQYF.

This clonotype was detected ten times or more. V and J are TRBV20-1 and TRBJ2-1; 9 bases are shared with TRBD2. Germline V gene sequence: CDR1 DFQATT, CDR2 SNEGSKA (reference sequence). After removal of 6 bases from V and 2 bases from J, the junction contained 8 bases not matched to a gene. This CDR3 spans 15 amino acids. The CDR3 protein is CSASGPSGAYNEQFF. CDR3 DNA: TGCAGTGCCAGTGGTCCTAGCGGGGCCTACAATGAGCAGTTCTTC.

V gene TRBV20-1 combines with J gene TRBJ2-1; 9 bases fit TRBD2. Trimming took 5 bases from V and 2 from J; bases not matched to a gene: 13. The CDR3 consists of 17 residues. The germline V gene encodes CDR1 DFQATT and CDR2 SNEGSKA (reference sequence). Here the CDR3 reads CSAQLLAGTLAYNEQFF. CDR3 nucleotide sequence: TGCAGTGCTCAGCTGCTAGCGGGGACCCTTGCCTACAATGAGCAGTTCTTC.

With respect to this clonotype: At one end, the junction sequence differs from germline, possibly due to a read error. The V gene is TRBV27, the J gene TRBJ1-5; D may be TRBD1 (6 bases). The V gene's germline CDR1 is MNHEY and CDR2 SMNVEV (reference sequence). The CDR3 totals 13 residues. The CDR3 region is CASSFGGNQLQHF. The DNA of the CDR3 is TGTGCCAGCAGTTTTGGGGGCAATCAGCTCCAGCATTTT.

This clonotype was detected only a few times. This sequence joins TRBV9 and TRBJ2-7, with TRBD2 matching 7 bases. Germline CDR1 reads SGDLS; CDR2 reads YYNGEE. Unmatched junction bases numbered 6, after V lost 0 bases and J lost 3 bases. The CDR3 is made up of 15 amino acids. CDR3 coding DNA: TGTGCCAGCAGCGTAGGGCCTAGCGGAGTCTACGAGCAGTACTTC. It specifies CASSVGPSGVYEQYF.

This clonotype was picked up a small number of times. The V gene is TRBV7-8, the J gene TRBJ2-1, with D maybe TRBD2 (6 bases). Trimming left V 5 bases short and J 4 bases short, with 15 bases between. The germline V gene has CDR1 SGHVS and CDR2 FQNEAQ. The CDR3 sequence is 15 residues long. The CDR3 DNA reads as TGTGCCAGCAGCCCGCGGGGCCGCGCTTACAATGAGCAGTTCTTC. The encoded protein is CASSPRGRAYNEQFF.

This clonotype has ten or more counts. This chain connects TRBV7-9 to TRBJ2-1; D might be TRBD2 (5 bases). The CDR3 runs to 13 residues. From germline, CDR1 is SEHNR and CDR2 FQNEAQ (reference sequence). Trimming cost V 5 bases and J 6 bases, with 11 bases left between them. The CDR3 here is CASSPLAGNEQFF. The CDR3 DNA reads as TGTGCCAGCAGCCCTCTGGCGGGCAATGAGCAGTTCTTC.

The chain joins TRBV12-5 to TRBJ1-3; D remains ambiguous. V lost 5 bases and J lost 0, with 14 bases in between. This CDR3 spans 16 amino acids. Germline CDR1 reads LGHNT; CDR2 reads FRNRAP. CDR3 sequence (DNA): TGTGCTAGTGGTCCCCCTGTAGAACCCTCTGGAAACACCATATATTTT. Translation gives CASGPPVEPSGNTIYF.

This chain uses TRBV9 with TRBJ2-7, with 9 bases aligning to TRBD1. V gave up 4 bases and J gave up 3 bases; unmatched junction bases: 8. CDR3 size: 15 residues. In germline, CDR1 is SGDLS, CDR2 YYNGEE. CDR3 residues: CASSTAPGQGYEQYF. The CDR3 bases are TGTGCCAGCAGCACAGCCCCGGGACAGGGCTACGAGCAGTACTTC.

This clonotype has a handful of counts. This chain links TRBV11-1 with TRBJ2-1; 13 bases line up with TRBD2. The CDR3 is 19 amino acids. Unmatched junction bases numbered 12, after V lost 0 bases and J lost 7 bases. Germline-derived CDR1 and CDR2 are SGHAT and FQDESV (reference sequence). This CDR3 is CASSLARTSGRWVGNEQFF. CDR3 DNA sequence: TGTGCCAGCAGCTTAGCCCGGACTAGCGGGAGATGGGTCGGTAATGAGCAGTTCTTC.

This rearrangement joins TRBV14 to TRBJ2-1; 9 bases agree with TRBD2. Trimming removed 4 bases from V and 7 bases from J; junction bases left unmatched: 11. There are 16 residues in the CDR3. Germline CDR1 is SGHDN and CDR2 is FVKESK. CDR3 in amino acids: CASSLTRGGRFNEQFF. The CDR3 coding sequence is TGTGCCAGCAGCCTAACGCGGGGGGGCCGTTTTAATGAGCAGTTCTTC.

This clonotype was found a few times. The CDR3 region has the DNA TGTGCCAGCACCTTCGGAGGGGTTGGGGAGACCCAGTACTTC. The encoded protein is CASTFGGVGETQYF. The chain couples TRBV6-2 or TRBV6-3 to TRBJ2-5, with a tentative D call TRBD2 (6 bases). Trimming took 7 bases from V and 5 from J, leaving 17 bases between them. CDR3 length equals 14 residues. Germline V CDR1 and CDR2: MNHEY, SVGEGT.

This clonotype showed up many times. The chain is built from TRBV5-1 and TRBJ2-1; 7 nucleotides line up with TRBD1. In germline, CDR1 is SGHRS, CDR2 YFSETQ. This CDR3 spans 17 amino acids. V shed 4 bases and J 12 bases; nucleotides not matched to a gene: 22. The CDR3 protein is CASSLKEDGQDWGWQFF. The CDR3 DNA reads TGCGCCAGCAGCCTGAAGGAGGATGGACAGGATTGGGGGTGGCAGTTCTTC.